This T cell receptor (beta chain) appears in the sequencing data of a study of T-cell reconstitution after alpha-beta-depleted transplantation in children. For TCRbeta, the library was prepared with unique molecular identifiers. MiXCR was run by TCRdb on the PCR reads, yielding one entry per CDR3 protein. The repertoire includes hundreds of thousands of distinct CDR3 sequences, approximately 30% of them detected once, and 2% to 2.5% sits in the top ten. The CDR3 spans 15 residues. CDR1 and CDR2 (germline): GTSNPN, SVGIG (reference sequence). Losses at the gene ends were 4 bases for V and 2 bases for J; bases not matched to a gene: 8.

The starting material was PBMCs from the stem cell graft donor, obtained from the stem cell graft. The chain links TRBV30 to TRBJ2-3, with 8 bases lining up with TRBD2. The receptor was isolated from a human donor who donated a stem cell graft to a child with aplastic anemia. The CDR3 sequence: CAWNRLAGPTDTQYF. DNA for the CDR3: TGTGCCTGGAATAGGTTAGCGGGACCCACAGATACGCAGTATTTT.